This entry lists 25 T cell receptor beta chains sequenced from one sample in a study of cytomegalovirus exposure and HLA in healthy donors. The PCR ran on 60 Vbeta and 13 Jbeta primers. Measured with immunoSEQ multiplex PCR; TCRdb has only the in-frame clones, and not every one. The sample carries roughly 180,000 clones, 80% to 90% recorded once. Sequencing was performed on PBMCs. All receptors come from a woman between 18 and 30 years old in good health and CMV-seronegative.

This rearrangement joins TRBV5-1 to TRBJ2-1, with 12 nucleotides matching TRBD2. V was clipped by 3 bases and J by 6 bases; unmatched bases: 4. CDR1 is SGHRS, CDR2 YFSETQ, per germline. This CDR3 has 15 amino acids. The CDR3 protein is CASSSLAGGLNEQFF. The DNA of the CDR3 is TGCGCCAGCAGCTCACTAGCGGGAGGTCTCAATGAGCAGTTCTTC.

The chain uses TRBV5-5 and TRBJ1-5, with 8 bases that match TRBD1. V lost 1 base and J lost 7; bases outside the gene matches: 4. Looked up from germline, CDR1 is SGHKS and CDR2 is YYEKEE (reference sequence). This CDR3 has 14 residues. The CDR3 reads CASSLTQGAQPQHF. Here the CDR3 DNA reads TGTGCCAGCAGCTTGACGCAGGGGGCGCAGCCCCAGCATTTT.

The chain combines TRBV5-1 with TRBJ2-1, with 15 bases fitting TRBD2. CDR1 and CDR2 (germline): SGHRS, YFSETQ. Trimming took 2 bases from V and 5 from J; bases not matched to a gene: 17. This CDR3 contains 21 residues. As DNA, the CDR3 is TGCGCCAGCAGCTTCGGAGGGGGACTAGCGGGAGGACCTGATCAACACAATGAGCAGTTCTTC. Its translation is CASSFGGGLAGGPDQHNEQFF.

The chain joins TRBV5-4 to TRBJ2-4, with D perhaps TRBD2 (6 bases). The CDR3 sequence is 14 residues long. Germline CDR1 and CDR2: SGHNT and YYREEE (reference sequence). V lost 0 bases and J lost 5, with 9 bases in between. The CDR3 region has the DNA TGTGCCAGCAGCTTGGGTTGGGGGGAAAACATTCAGTACTTC. Protein: CASSLGWGENIQYF.

This clone was seen a few times. This rearrangement joins TRBV6-1 to TRBJ1-5, with 8 bases lining up with TRBD1. Germline V gives CDR1 MNHNS, CDR2 SASEGT. V trimming: 7 bases; J trimming: 9 bases; junction bases outside the gene matches: 8. The CDR3 loop spans 13 amino acids. CDR3 protein: CASNQDRARPQHF. DNA for the CDR3: TGTGCCAGCAATCAGGACAGGGCTCGGCCCCAGCATTTT.

J is TRBJ2-5 and V is TRBV4-1, with a tentative D call TRBD1 (5 bases). This CDR3 is built from 14 residues. Germline CDR1 MGHRA, CDR2 YSYEKL. V was trimmed by 2 bases and J by 7 bases, leaving 14 bases between them. In DNA, the CDR3 is TGCGCCAGCAGCCAACAAGACAGTTTACGGACCCAGTACTTC. This gives the protein CASSQQDSLRTQYF.

The rearrangement joins TRBV2 to TRBJ1-1, with D maybe TRBD1 (5 bases). V gave up 5 bases and J gave up 0 bases, with 10 bases separating them. CDR1 is SNHLY, CDR2 FYNNEI, per germline. This CDR3 region has 14 residues. The CDR3 DNA reads as TGTGCCAGCAGTTACAGGCGATTGAACACTGAAGCTTTCTTT. This gives the protein CASSYRRLNTEAFF.

The chain combines TRBV7-8 with TRBJ2-2, with 10 bases fitting TRBD2. The CDR3 has 19 residues. Germline V gene data show CDR1 as SGHVS and CDR2 as FQNEAQ. Losses at the gene ends were 0 bases for V and 6 bases for J; bases not matched to a gene: 13. CDR3 region: CASSLAGAGGPLGAGELFF. The CDR3 DNA reads as TGTGCCAGCAGCTTAGCGGGAGCGGGAGGGCCCTTGGGTGCCGGGGAGCTGTTTTTT. The whole variable domain, remainder taken from reference TRBV7-8 and TRBJ2-2, is GAGVSQSPRYKVAKRGQDVALRCDPISGHVSLFWYQQALGQGPEFLTYFQNEAQLDKSGLPSDRFFAERPEGSVSTLKIQRTQQEDSAVYLCASSLAGAGGPLGAGELFFGEGSRLTVL.

The chain joins TRBV9 to TRBJ2-1; TRBD2 matches 7 bases. Germline lookup yields CDR1 SGDLS and CDR2 YYNGEE. Trimming removed 4 bases from V and 9 bases from J; junction bases left unmatched: 16. The CDR3 runs 16 residues. Written as DNA, the CDR3 is TGTGCCAGCAGCCCCCCCTGGGGCGGGAGTACCGGTGAGCAGTTCTTC. As protein: CASSPPWGGSTGEQFF.

The chain employs TRBV10-2 and TRBJ1-2, with 7 positions matching TRBD1. V lost 2 bases and J lost 8; bases outside the gene matches: 5. CDR3 size: 13 residues. Germline assignment: CDR1 WSHSY and CDR2 SAAADI. For the CDR3, the DNA is TGCGCCAGCAGTGAGCGACAGGGTCAGGGCTACACCTTC. Amino acids: CASSERQGQGYTF.

The V gene is TRBV6-5, the J gene TRBJ1-1; weak D call: TRBD1 (6 bases). This CDR3 region has 16 residues. V lost 2 bases and J 4 bases, leaving 17 bases between the germline ends. Per the germline V gene, CDR1 is MNHEY and CDR2 is SVGAGI. CDR3 protein: CASSYPPGEGGTEAFF. DNA for the CDR3: TGTGCCAGCAGTTACCCCCCGGGGGAGGGGGGCACTGAAGCTTTCTTT.

V usage is TRBV5-1 and J usage is TRBJ2-1; 9 nucleotides agree with TRBD1. V shed 4 bases, J shed 1 base, and the junction held 3 bases outside the gene matches. From germline, CDR1 is SGHRS and CDR2 YFSETQ. This CDR3 has 15 amino acids. For the CDR3, the DNA is TGCGCCAGCAGCGGAGACAGGGGGTCCTACAATGAGCAGTTCTTC. It codes for CASSGDRGSYNEQFF.

This chain connects TRBV7-9 to TRBJ2-1; 12 bases are shared with TRBD2. This CDR3 has 16 amino acids. V lost 1 base, J lost 7 bases, and 5 bases stayed unmatched. Germline V gene sequence: CDR1 SEHNR, CDR2 FQNEAQ (reference sequence). CDR3 residues: CASSLVTSGSGNEQFF. CDR3 nucleotide sequence: TGTGCCAGCAGCTTAGTGACTAGCGGGAGTGGGAATGAGCAGTTCTTC.

The rearrangement joins TRBV19 to TRBJ1-1; a weak D match, TRBD1 (6 bases). The CDR3 length is 13 residues. V was pared by 7 bases and J by 5 bases, with 14 bases between. Germline V gene data show CDR1 as LNHDA and CDR2 as SQIVND (reference sequence). CDR3 sequence: CASTNTQGTEAFF. The DNA for the CDR3 is TGTGCCAGTACCAATACCCAGGGGACTGAAGCTTTCTTT.

The CDR3 DNA reads as TGTGCCAGCAGCTTAAGCCTAGCGGGATACGAGCAGTACTTC. Its protein product is CASSLSLAGYEQYF. The rearrangement joins TRBV7-2 to TRBJ2-7, with 9 bases matching TRBD2. Trimming removed 2 bases from V and 4 bases from J; junction bases left unmatched: 3. This CDR3 spans 14 amino acids. The V gene's germline CDR1 is SGHTA and CDR2 FQGNSA.

This chain connects TRBV4-1 to TRBJ2-2, with D perhaps matching TRBD1 (6 bases). V was shortened by 6 bases and J by 0 bases, with 14 bases between the two germline ends. Germline V gives CDR1 MGHRA, CDR2 YSYEKL. The CDR3 covers 16 residues. In DNA form, the CDR3 reads TGCGCCAGCAGTCTGAGGGGGAGCGCGAACACCGGGGAGCTGTTTTTT. This translates into CASSLRGSANTGELFF.

This clone came up a few times. The V and J genes are TRBV5-1 and TRBJ2-7, with 14 bases lining up with TRBD2. V was pared by 4 bases and J by 4 bases, with 10 bases of the junction left unmatched. Per germline, CDR1 SGHRS and CDR2 YFSETQ. The CDR3 is 17 amino acids. The CDR3 DNA sequence: TGCGCCAGCAGCGGGACTAGCGGGAGACTCACGGTTTACGAGCAGTACTTC. Its translation is CASSGTSGRLTVYEQYF.

This clone has only a few counts. This sequence joins TRBV5-1 and TRBJ1-2; D is unclear. The V end was cut by 3 bases, the J end by 2 bases, with 14 bases between. The CDR3 extends over 15 amino acids. CDR1 is SGHRS and CDR2 is YFSETQ in the germline V gene. The CDR3 nucleotides are TGCGCCAGCAGCTCAGACCGACCGAGGAACTATGGCTACACCTTC. Encoded protein: CASSSDRPRNYGYTF.

The chain uses TRBV11-1 and TRBJ2-7; 11 bases are a match to TRBD1. J lost 3 bases, V lost 4 bases, and 5 bases had no gene match. From germline, CDR1 is SGHAT and CDR2 FQDESV (reference sequence). The CDR3 contains 15 residues. The DNA for the CDR3 is TGTGCCAGCAGCTCACCCGGGACAGGGGGCTACGAGCAGTACTTC. This sequence encodes CASSSPGTGGYEQYF.

The CDR3 DNA sequence: TGTGCCAGTAGTCCGATCCTGCCGGGACTAGCGGGAGGAACCGGGGAGCTGTTTTTT. Its translation: CASSPILPGLAGGTGELFF. The chain recombines TRBV19 with TRBJ2-2; 15 bases fit TRBD2. The CDR3 has 19 amino acids. J lost 5 bases, V lost 5 bases, and 12 bases had no gene match. Germline V gene sequence: CDR1 LNHDA, CDR2 SQIVND (reference sequence). The full variable domain, in which reference TRBV19 and TRBJ2-2 provide the parts outside the CDR3, is DGGITQSPKYLFRKEGQNVTLSCEQNLNHDAMYWYRQDPGQGLRLIYYSQIVNDFQKGDIAEGYSVSREKKESFPLTVTSAQKNPTAFYLCASSPILPGLAGGTGELFFGEGSRLTVL.

This clone was recorded a few times. The chain joins TRBV20-1 to TRBJ1-1, with a weak D call TRBD1 (5 bases). V was trimmed by 6 bases and J by 5 bases, leaving 10 bases between them. Germline V CDR1 and CDR2: DFQATT, SNEGSKA (reference sequence). The CDR3 runs to 11 residues. Written as DNA, the CDR3 is TGCAGTGCAACCGGACATACTGAAGCTTTCTTT. It translates to CSATGHTEAFF.

In its sample, this clone was seen a few times. The chain uses TRBV7-9 and TRBJ2-2, with a possible D match to TRBD1 (6 bases). CDR3 length: 15 residues. Trimming stripped 2 bases from V and 7 bases from J, with 14 bases between. Germline V CDR1 and CDR2: SEHNR, FQNEAQ (reference sequence). The CDR3 reads CASSLQTGSIGELFF. DNA for the CDR3: TGTGCCAGCAGCTTACAAACAGGGAGCATCGGGGAGCTGTTTTTT.

In its sample, this clone was seen a few times. V usage is TRBV4-3 and J usage is TRBJ2-2, with TRBD2 matching over 11 bases. Trimming took 4 bases from V and 6 from J; bases not matched to a gene: 13. Germline CDR1 and CDR2: LGHNA and YSLEER. The CDR3 spans 18 residues. CDR3 coding DNA: TGCGCCAGCAGCCTCAGGAGACTAGCGGGAAAACTCCCCGGGGAGCTGTTTTTT. Its translation: CASSLRRLAGKLPGELFF.

The chain employs TRBV2 and TRBJ2-1; a weak D match, TRBD1 (6 bases). The germline V and J ends were trimmed by 6 bases and 7 bases, with 13 bases remaining between them. CDR3 size: 13 residues. The germline V gene encodes CDR1 SNHLY and CDR2 FYNNEI. CDR3 coding DNA: TGTGCCAGCAGAGGGGGAGTGGGTAATGAGCAGTTCTTC. Translating gives CASRGGVGNEQFF.

This sequence joins TRBV10-3 and TRBJ2-1, with 7 bases fitting TRBD2. J lost 6 bases, V lost 6 bases, and 5 bases had no gene match. Germline-derived CDR1 and CDR2 are ENHRY and SYGVKD. The CDR3 consists of 13 residues. Written as DNA, the CDR3 is TGTGCCATCAGCGGCAGGGAGGGCAATGAGCAGTTCTTC. It codes for CAISGREGNEQFF.